This T cell receptor (beta chain) is drawn from a study of T cell responses to AZD1222 COVID-19 vaccine. Profiling relied on immunoSEQ multiplex PCR, and the TCRdb table lists in-frame clones only, not all of them. The sample has around 94,000 clones, nearly 90% seen once. The CDR3 spans 14 residues. V was clipped by 4 bases and J by 5 bases; unmatched bases: 8. Germline V gene lookup returns CDR1 SGDLS and CDR2 YYNGEE. Regarding this clone: Its antigen is unidentified.

Broader study findings: Among those given AZD1222, only six were seropositive at baseline. Spike-wide vaccine-associated CD4 TCRs dominated at 160-218 and 743-854. Most donors were white British and more were female, and clonal diversity was possibly underestimated.

J is TRBJ2-7 and V is TRBV9; 8 positions match TRBD1. The receptor comes from an adult in good health. The sample was peripheral blood, taken on day 0 of AZD1222 vaccination. The CDR3 protein is CASSPRDRLNEQYF. Here the CDR3 DNA reads TGTGCCAGCAGCCCCCGGGACAGGCTGAACGAGCAGTACTTC. The full variable domain, with the rest looked up from reference TRBV9 and TRBJ2-7, is DSGVTQTPKHLITATGQRVTLRCSPRSGDLSVYWYQQSLDQGLQFLIQYYNGEERAKGNILERFSAQQFPDLHSELNLSSLELGDSALYFCASSPRDRLNEQYFGPGTRLTVT.